The 25 T cell receptor beta chains below all came from one sample that was sequenced in a study of T cell repertoires in cytomegalovirus infection. The antigens these receptors bind are not known. One entry per CDR3 protein, called by TCRdb with MiXCR from the reads. This table has about 20,000 distinct CDR3 sequences, 35% to 45% appearing once. This specimen was CD8+ T cells from cultured PBMCs, taken from culture after CMV antigen stimulation. These receptors were taken from a human donor in good health (CMV status not recorded). Some clones in this sample may be carry-over from other donors' samples.

The chain couples TRBV6-2 or TRBV6-3 to TRBJ1-6; no clear D. V shed 6 bases and J shed 9 bases, with 18 bases lying between them. The CDR3 is 15 residues long. The germline CDR1 and CDR2 sequences are MNHEY and SVGEGT. CDR3 protein: CASSASDGEISPLHF. CDR3 bases: TGTGCCAGCAGCGCATCGGACGGGGAAATTTCACCCCTCCACTTT.

This sequence joins TRBV6-5 and TRBJ2-2; D possibly corresponds to TRBD1 (5 bases). The CDR3 loop spans 13 amino acids. V shed 0 bases and J shed 8 bases, with 7 bases lying between them. Germline V lookup: CDR1 MNHEY, CDR2 SVGAGI. The CDR3 nucleotides are TGTGCCAGCAGTTACTCAAGGACAGGGGAGCTGTTTTTT. As protein: CASSYSRTGELFF.

This clonotype was seen more than once but under ten times. The chain employs TRBV10-3 and TRBJ1-1; the match to TRBD1 covers 7 bases. This CDR3 spans 14 amino acids. With V trimmed by 10 bases and J by 1 base, 9 bases remained unmatched. Germline V gives CDR1 ENHRY, CDR2 SYGVKD. DNA of the CDR3: TGTGCCACAACGTTGGGGACAGAGAACACTGAAGCTTTCTTT. Its translation is CATTLGTENTEAFF.

This clonotype was seen a few times. V usage is TRBV9 and J usage is TRBJ1-2, with D unclear. From germline, CDR1 is SGDLS and CDR2 YYNGEE. Trimming removed 4 bases at V and 2 bases at J, with 12 bases between. The length of the CDR3 is 14 residues. The CDR3 region is CASSPHGPNYGYTF. CDR3 DNA sequence: TGTGCCAGCAGCCCCCACGGGCCAAACTATGGCTACACCTTC.

This chain uses TRBV19 with TRBJ2-7; D may be TRBD1 or TRBD2 (6 bases each). Trimming pared 10 bases from V and 3 bases from J, leaving 16 bases between. The germline CDR1 and CDR2 sequences are LNHDA and SQIVND (reference sequence). This CDR3 contains 13 residues. The CDR3 DNA is TGTGCCACACGGGGGACAAATAGCTACGAGCAGTACTTC. Translating it yields CATRGTNSYEQYF.

About this clonotype: A much larger clonotype is one base distant, so this may be a read error. The chain combines TRBV7-8 with TRBJ2-7; D uncertain. Per the germline V gene, CDR1 is SGHVS and CDR2 is FQNEAQ. The CDR3 has 12 residues. DNA for the CDR3: TGTGCCAGCAGCCCAGCCGATTACGAGCTGTACTTC. It specifies CASSPADYELYF.

The chain combines TRBV4-2 with TRBJ1-1; possibly TRBD1 for D (5 bases). Germline loops: CDR1 LGHNA, CDR2 YNFKEQ. V lost 0 bases and J lost 0, with 14 bases in between. The length of the CDR3 is 17 residues. In nucleotides, the CDR3 is TGTGCCAGCAGCCAAGACCCGACAGCCACCTTGAACACTGAAGCTTTCTTT. This sequence encodes CASSQDPTATLNTEAFF.

This clonotype has just a few counts. This chain joins TRBV6-1 and TRBJ2-7; 7 bases match TRBD1. Germline trimming cut 4 bases from V and 3 bases from J; bases unmatched to any gene: 3. Per germline, CDR1 MNHNS and CDR2 SASEGT. The CDR3 runs 13 residues. CDR3 DNA: TGTGCCAGCAGTGGGGACAGAAACTACGAGCAGTACTTC. Amino acid sequence: CASSGDRNYEQYF.

The V gene is TRBV7-2, the J gene TRBJ2-1, with 8 bases lining up with TRBD2. The CDR3 length is 14 residues. In germline, CDR1 is SGHTA, CDR2 FQGNSA. V lost 1 base to trimming and J lost 9 bases; unmatched junction nucleotides: 5. For the CDR3, the DNA is TGTGCCAGCAGCTTAGTCGGGGGGGCGGTTGAGCAGTTCTTC. It specifies CASSLVGGAVEQFF.

The chain has TRBV6-2 or TRBV6-3 and TRBJ2-7; D may be TRBD1 (6 bases). The CDR3 runs 14 residues. The ends were cut back, 4 bases at V and 3 bases at J, with 13 bases in the middle. CDR1 and CDR2 from the germline V gene are MNHEY and SVGEGT. CDR3 amino acids: CASSSPRGYYEQYF. The CDR3 DNA reads TGTGCCAGCAGTTCTCCCAGGGGTTACTACGAGCAGTACTTC.

The CDR3 DNA sequence: TGTGCCATCAGTGAGTCGCCCCGCCTATACCTTGGACCCCTCCACTTT. Its translation: CAISESPRLYLGPLHF. The chain couples TRBV10-3 to TRBJ1-6; D not resolved. The CDR3 spans 16 residues. The germline V and J ends were trimmed by 0 bases and 12 bases, with 18 bases remaining between them. Germline V lookup: CDR1 ENHRY, CDR2 SYGVKD.

This clonotype has more than one count but fewer than ten. The chain couples TRBV12-3 or TRBV12-4 to TRBJ2-7, with a weak D call TRBD2 (6 bases). The CDR3 runs 16 residues. V was trimmed by 4 bases and J by 0 bases, leaving 16 bases between them. The CDR3 coding sequence is TGTGCCAGCAGTTCATCTACCGGGCGGGGCTCCTACGAGCAGTACTTC. Its translation: CASSSSTGRGSYEQYF.

The gene calls are TRBV12-3 or TRBV12-4 and TRBJ2-3; 9 bases are shared with TRBD2. CDR3 length: 20 residues. V dropped 5 bases and J dropped 5; count of bases not matched to a gene: 23. The CDR3 nucleotides read TGTGCCAGCAGTCTTACGGCCCCAAGCTCAGCGGGAGGACGCGTAGATACGCAGTATTTT. This translates into CASSLTAPSSAGGRVDTQYF.

This clonotype was seen a handful of times. V and J are TRBV27 and TRBJ1-1; D may be TRBD1 (5 bases). Germline assignment: CDR1 MNHEY and CDR2 SMNVEV (reference sequence). V was trimmed by 2 bases and J by 10 bases, leaving 26 bases between them. This CDR3 contains 17 residues. CDR3 region: CASSLPPGRGVKLRAFF. CDR3 bases: TGTGCCAGCAGTTTACCCCCGGGGCGAGGGGTCAAACTGAGAGCTTTCTTT.

The chain employs TRBV2 and TRBJ2-7; 9 nucleotides align to TRBD1. The V gene's germline CDR1 is SNHLY and CDR2 FYNNEI. With V trimmed by 2 bases and J by 5 bases, 4 bases remained unmatched. CDR3 length: 14 amino acids. CDR3 nucleotide sequence: TGTGCCAGCAGTGAAACAGGGGGCGTCGACGAGCAGTACTTC. Amino acids: CASSETGGVDEQYF.

This clonotype was seen a handful of times. The chain is built from TRBV28 and TRBJ2-5; possibly TRBD1 or TRBD2 for D (6 bases each). The CDR3 loop spans 15 amino acids. Germline V gives CDR1 MDHEN, CDR2 SYDVKM. The germline V and J ends were trimmed by 2 bases and 4 bases, with 14 bases remaining between them. The CDR3 here is CASSLGSGGRETQYF. The CDR3 nucleotides read TGTGCCAGCAGTTTAGGATCCGGGGGCCGAGAGACCCAGTACTTC.

This sequence joins TRBV4-3 and TRBJ2-7; 8 bases map to TRBD1. This CDR3 spans 14 amino acids. The J segment lost 5 bases and the V segment lost 0 bases, leaving 3 bases of the junction unmatched. Germline CDR1 is LGHNA and CDR2 is YSLEER. The CDR3 DNA sequence: TGCGCCAGCAGCCAAGACCAGGGGGCCCACGAGCAGTACTTC. It yields the protein CASSQDQGAHEQYF.

This chain joins TRBV12-3 or TRBV12-4 and TRBJ1-4, with a possible D match to TRBD1 (5 bases). This CDR3 has 14 residues. Trimming left V 2 bases short and J 5 bases short, with 9 bases between. The CDR3 bases are TGTGCCAGCAGTTTAAGGGCAGGGAATGAAAAACTGTTTTTT. It yields the protein CASSLRAGNEKLFF.

The rearrangement joins TRBV6-1 to TRBJ2-1, with D possibly TRBD2 on 6 matching bases. This CDR3 spans 15 amino acids. V lost 2 bases to trimming and J lost 3 bases, with 11 bases between them. The germline V gene has CDR1 MNHNS and CDR2 SASEGT. In nucleotides, the CDR3 is TGTGCCAGCAGTGAATGGGGGGAGCGCTACAATGAGCAGTTCTTC. It encodes CASSEWGERYNEQFF.

This clonotype was seen only a few times. The chain combines TRBV7-6 with TRBJ2-1; D is perhaps TRBD2 (6 bases). The CDR3 extends over 15 amino acids. Germline V gene lookup returns CDR1 SGHVS and CDR2 FNYEAQ. V gave up 2 bases and J gave up 4 bases, with 12 bases separating them. Written as DNA, the CDR3 is TGTGCCAGCAGCTTAACGCGGGGAGCGTACAATGAGCAGTTCTTC. Translation: CASSLTRGAYNEQFF.

The rearrangement uses TRBV28 and TRBJ1-5, with D possibly TRBD1 on 6 matching bases. CDR1 is MDHEN, CDR2 SYDVKM, per germline. This CDR3 region has 14 residues. The germline V and J ends were trimmed by 5 bases and 8 bases, with 16 bases remaining between them. The CDR3 loop is CASSPGQTWEPQHF. The DNA for the CDR3 is TGTGCCAGCAGTCCGGGACAAACTTGGGAGCCCCAGCATTTT.

This clonotype occurred a few times. The rearrangement joins TRBV6-1 to TRBJ2-3, with TRBD1 as a possible D gene (6 bases). The ends were cut back, 8 bases at V and 4 bases at J, with 19 bases in the middle. The CDR3 covers 15 residues. CDR1 is MNHNS, CDR2 SASEGT, per germline. CDR3 nucleotide sequence: TGTGCCAGCGGAGAAAGGGTGGGGGCAGCAGATACGCAGTATTTT. Protein product: CASGERVGAADTQYF.

This clonotype appeared a few times. J is TRBJ2-1 and V is TRBV12-3 or TRBV12-4, with D perhaps matching TRBD2 (6 bases). The CDR3 loop spans 15 amino acids. Deletions cut 3 bases from V and 0 bases from J, with 9 bases between. CDR3 region: CASSFVADSYNEQFF. The CDR3 DNA reads as TGTGCCAGCAGTTTCGTAGCGGACTCCTACAATGAGCAGTTCTTC.

The chain uses TRBV5-1 and TRBJ2-7; D might be TRBD2 (6 bases). The CDR3 runs to 14 residues. The germline V gene has CDR1 SGHRS and CDR2 YFSETQ. V was pared by 1 base and J by 2 bases, with 10 bases between. CDR3 bases: TGCGCCAGCAGCTTGAGTAGCGGCGCCTACGAGCAGTACTTC. Translating gives CASSLSSGAYEQYF.

The chain is built from TRBV19 and TRBJ2-2, with 12 bases that match TRBD1. The CDR3 contains 15 residues. CDR1 and CDR2 (germline): LNHDA, SQIVND (reference sequence). The ends lost 10 bases at V and 6 bases at J; junction bases unmatched: 9. The CDR3 nucleotides read TGTGCCACCTCCAGGGACAGGGGGCTGGCCGGGGAGCTGTTTTTT. Translation gives CATSRDRGLAGELFF.